These T cell receptor beta chains were read from a single sample in a study of a mutant IDH1 vaccine in newly diagnosed glioma. These receptors lack a known antigen. Sequenced by immunoSEQ multiplex PCR; TCRdb stores in-frame clones only, minus some. The sample gives roughly 130,000 clones, around 77% of which show up once; 5% to 7% is in the top ten. The material sequenced was PBMCs, taken from a glioma patient whose treatment included an IDH1 peptide vaccine. The source is a man aged 35-49 years with glioma. Both conserved end residues are part of each CDR3. Each record gives: V gene, D gene, J gene, clone size, CDR3 protein, CDR3 DNA. D genes are given only for firm matches. Part of the rows lack a size; the others show once, few, many or a class for expanded clones.

V gene: TRBV5-5
D gene: .
J gene: TRBJ2-7
clone size: .
CDR3 protein: CASSLTRSEQYF
CDR3 DNA: TGTGCCAGCAGCTTGACACGTTCCGAGCAGTACTTC

V gene: TRBV7-3
D gene: .
J gene: TRBJ2-3
clone size: .
CDR3 protein: CASSSGIGDTQYF
CDR3 DNA: TGTGCCAGCAGCTCGGGGATAGGAGATACGCAGTATTTT

V gene: TRBV21-1
D gene: .
J gene: TRBJ2-7
clone size: once
CDR3 protein: CASSIYIWTGAFYEQYF
CDR3 DNA: TGTGCCAGCAGCATTTATATATGGACAGGGGCTTTCTACGAGCAGTACTTC

V gene: TRBV6-1
D gene: .
J gene: TRBJ2-3
clone size: .
CDR3 protein: CASSEQIGSDTQYF
CDR3 DNA: TGTGCCAGCAGTGAACAGATCGGGTCAGATACGCAGTATTTT

V gene: TRBV27
D gene: .
J gene: TRBJ1-2
clone size: .
CDR3 protein: CASSFTGSNYGYTF
CDR3 DNA: TGTGCCAGCAGTTTCACAGGGTCCAACTATGGCTACACCTTC

V gene: TRBV5-5
D gene: TRBD1
J gene: TRBJ2-1
clone size: once
CDR3 protein: CASSLTGTYNEQFF
CDR3 DNA: TGTGCCAGCAGCCTGACAGGGACCTACAATGAGCAGTTCTTC

V gene: TRBV7-9
D gene: TRBD2
J gene: TRBJ2-1
clone size: .
CDR3 protein: CASSLEGLGNNEQFF
CDR3 DNA: TGTGCCAGCAGCTTAGAGGGACTAGGGAACAATGAGCAGTTCTTC

V gene: TRBV7-2
D gene: TRBD1
J gene: TRBJ1-1
clone size: few
CDR3 protein: CASSRDGGTGGEAFF
CDR3 DNA: TGTGCCAGCAGCCGAGATGGCGGGACAGGGGGCGAAGCTTTCTTT

V gene: TRBV10-2
D gene: .
J gene: TRBJ1-1
clone size: .
CDR3 protein: CASAGGDSPEAFF
CDR3 DNA: TGCGCCAGCGCTGGGGGGGATTCCCCTGAAGCTTTCTTT

V gene: TRBV10-3
D gene: .
J gene: TRBJ2-1
clone size: .
CDR3 protein: CAISGVESSYNEQFF
CDR3 DNA: TGTGCCATCAGTGGGGTGGAAAGCTCCTACAATGAGCAGTTCTTC

V gene: TRBV15
D gene: .
J gene: TRBJ2-5
clone size: .
CDR3 protein: CATSRAHPGLTRQETQYF
CDR3 DNA: TGTGCCACCAGCAGAGCACACCCGGGACTTACAAGGCAAGAGACCCAGTACTTC

V gene: TRBV7-2
D gene: .
J gene: TRBJ1-6
clone size: .
CDR3 protein: CASSPGRTMTPLHF
CDR3 DNA: TGTGCCAGCAGCCCTGGACGGACCATGACACCCCTCCACTTT

V gene: TRBV29-1
D gene: TRBD1
J gene: TRBJ1-1
clone size: .
CDR3 protein: CSAETGANTEAFF
CDR3 DNA: TGCAGCGCCGAGACAGGGGCGAACACTGAAGCTTTCTTT

V gene: TRBV6-6
D gene: .
J gene: TRBJ1-5
clone size: .
CDR3 protein: CASGGNQPQHF
CDR3 DNA: TGTGCCAGCGGGGGTAATCAGCCCCAGCATTTT

V gene: TRBV2
D gene: TRBD1
J gene: TRBJ2-7
clone size: .
CDR3 protein: CASRGSGGSYEQYF
CDR3 DNA: TGTGCCAGCAGGGGCTCAGGGGGCAGCTACGAGCAGTACTTC

V gene: TRBV5-5
D gene: .
J gene: TRBJ2-3
clone size: .
CDR3 protein: CASSPSIDTQYF
CDR3 DNA: TGTGCCAGCAGCCCCTCTATCGATACGCAGTATTTT

V gene: TRBV7-7
D gene: .
J gene: TRBJ2-7
clone size: .
CDR3 protein: CASSFGPNYEQYF
CDR3 DNA: TGTGCTAGCAGTTTTGGTCCAAACTACGAGCAGTACTTC

V gene: TRBV13
D gene: .
J gene: TRBJ2-1
clone size: .
CDR3 protein: CASSLGRGSGNEQFF
CDR3 DNA: TGTGCCAGCAGCTTAGGCCGGGGGAGTGGGAATGAGCAGTTCTTC

V gene: TRBV11-1
D gene: .
J gene: TRBJ1-1
clone size: .
CDR3 protein: CASSLSAPLTEAFF
CDR3 DNA: TGTGCCAGCAGCTTATCAGCACCCCTCACTGAAGCTTTCTTT

V gene: TRBV5-6
D gene: .
J gene: TRBJ1-5
clone size: .
CDR3 protein: CASSLQGFFGQPQHF
CDR3 DNA: TGTGCCAGCAGCTTGCAGGGGTTTTTCGGTCAGCCCCAGCATTTT

V gene: TRBV19
D gene: .
J gene: TRBJ1-3
clone size: few
CDR3 protein: CASSPGGNTIYF
CDR3 DNA: TGTGCCAGTAGCCCCGGGGGAAACACCATATATTTT

V gene: TRBV15
D gene: TRBD1
J gene: TRBJ2-7
clone size: .
CDR3 protein: CATSRGTGTGNYEQYF
CDR3 DNA: TGTGCCACCAGCAGAGGCACCGGGACAGGAAATTACGAGCAGTACTTC

V gene: TRBV29-1
D gene: .
J gene: TRBJ2-3
clone size: .
CDR3 protein: CSVQGPLDSDTQYF
CDR3 DNA: TGCAGCGTCCAGGGCCCGCTGGACTCGGATACGCAGTATTTT

V gene: TRBV7-2
D gene: TRBD2
J gene: TRBJ2-1
clone size: .
CDR3 protein: CASSLAPPTSGGTYNEQFF
CDR3 DNA: TGTGCCAGCAGCTTAGCCCCACCGACTAGCGGGGGGACCTACAATGAGCAGTTCTTC

V gene: TRBV28
D gene: .
J gene: TRBJ2-3
clone size: .
CDR3 protein: CASSSLEGADTQYF
CDR3 DNA: TGTGCCAGCAGTAGTTTAGAAGGGGCAGATACGCAGTATTTT

V gene: TRBV6-1
D gene: .
J gene: TRBJ2-1
clone size: .
CDR3 protein: CASSLVGVYEQFF
CDR3 DNA: TGTGCCAGCAGTCTTGTAGGGGTCTATGAGCAGTTCTTC

V gene: TRBV28
D gene: .
J gene: TRBJ2-2
clone size: .
CDR3 protein: CASSLIGTNTGELFF
CDR3 DNA: TGTGCCAGCAGTTTAATTGGGACGAACACCGGGGAGCTGTTTTTT

V gene: TRBV5-1
D gene: TRBD2
J gene: TRBJ2-5
clone size: .
CDR3 protein: CASSLGRGSASGEETQYF
CDR3 DNA: TGCGCCAGCAGCTTGGGGCGCGGGAGCGCGTCGGGGGAAGAGACCCAGTACTTC

V gene: TRBV7-6
D gene: .
J gene: TRBJ2-2
clone size: .
CDR3 protein: CASSLGGGNTGELFF
CDR3 DNA: TGTGCCAGCAGCCTCGGGGGCGGTAACACCGGGGAGCTGTTTTTT

V gene: TRBV2
D gene: TRBD2
J gene: TRBJ2-7
clone size: .
CDR3 protein: CASRVLAAYEQYF
CDR3 DNA: TGTGCCAGCAGGGTACTAGCGGCCTACGAGCAGTACTTC

V gene: TRBV6-6
D gene: .
J gene: TRBJ1-2
clone size: .
CDR3 protein: CASSPDGNYGYTF
CDR3 DNA: TGTGCCAGCAGCCCGGACGGGAACTATGGCTACACCTTC

V gene: TRBV18
D gene: .
J gene: TRBJ2-6
clone size: .
CDR3 protein: CASSSRRGSSGANVLTF
CDR3 DNA: TGTGCCAGCTCATCGAGGCGGGGAAGCTCTGGGGCCAACGTCCTGACTTTC

V gene: TRBV5-5
D gene: .
J gene: TRBJ2-7
clone size: medium-sized
CDR3 protein: CASSLRPDAYEQYF
CDR3 DNA: TGTGCCAGCAGCTTGCGGCCGGACGCCTACGAGCAGTACTTC

V gene: TRBV7-9
D gene: .
J gene: TRBJ1-3
clone size: few
CDR3 protein: CASSLAGTTGNTIYF
CDR3 DNA: TGTGCCAGCAGCTTAGCCGGGACAACTGGAAACACCATATATTTT

V gene: TRBV19
D gene: .
J gene: TRBJ2-2
clone size: .
CDR3 protein: CASKRGASTGELFF
CDR3 DNA: TGTGCCAGTAAGAGGGGGGCGTCAACCGGGGAGCTGTTTTTT

V gene: TRBV7-8
D gene: .
J gene: TRBJ2-2
clone size: .
CDR3 protein: CASSRGGTGELFF
CDR3 DNA: TGTGCCAGCAGCAGAGGGGGCACCGGGGAGCTGTTTTTT

V gene: TRBV28
D gene: TRBD2
J gene: TRBJ2-3
clone size: .
CDR3 protein: CASNSAERDSTDTQYF
CDR3 DNA: TGTGCCAGCAATTCTGCTGAGCGGGATAGCACAGATACGCAGTATTTT

V gene: TRBV7-2
D gene: .
J gene: TRBJ1-1
clone size: .
CDR3 protein: CASSLGGENTEAFF
CDR3 DNA: TGTGCCAGCAGCTTAGGAGGGGAAAACACTGAAGCTTTCTTT

V gene: TRBV11-2
D gene: .
J gene: TRBJ2-2
clone size: .
CDR3 protein: CASSLWGTGELFF
CDR3 DNA: TGTGCCAGCAGCTTATGGGGCACCGGGGAGCTGTTTTTT

V gene: TRBV5-1
D gene: .
J gene: TRBJ2-7
clone size: .
CDR3 protein: CASSLKGGYEQYF
CDR3 DNA: TGCGCCAGCAGCTTGAAGGGGGGCTACGAGCAGTACTTC

V gene: TRBV7-9
D gene: .
J gene: TRBJ1-2
clone size: .
CDR3 protein: CASSLGGWQANYGYTF
CDR3 DNA: TGTGCCAGCAGCTTAGGAGGGTGGCAAGCTAACTATGGCTACACCTTC

V gene: TRBV29-1
D gene: .
J gene: TRBJ1-2
clone size: .
CDR3 protein: CSVTTGLAGANYGYTF
CDR3 DNA: TGCAGCGTTACGACAGGATTAGCTGGAGCTAACTATGGCTACACCTTC

V gene: TRBV15
D gene: .
J gene: TRBJ2-7
clone size: .
CDR3 protein: CATSRVVGPAGLYEQYF
CDR3 DNA: TGTGCCACCAGCAGAGTAGTCGGACCAGCCGGTCTTTACGAGCAGTACTTC

V gene: TRBV7-2
D gene: TRBD2
J gene: TRBJ2-7
clone size: .
CDR3 protein: CASSLGTSGSDEQYF
CDR3 DNA: TGTGCCAGCAGCTTAGGGACTAGCGGGAGTGATGAGCAGTACTTC

V gene: TRBV5-1
D gene: TRBD1
J gene: TRBJ1-2
clone size: once
CDR3 protein: CASSLEGQVLRGYTF
CDR3 DNA: TGCGCCAGCAGCTTGGAGGGACAGGTTCTCCGTGGCTACACCTTC

V gene: TRBV5-1
D gene: .
J gene: TRBJ2-7
clone size: .
CDR3 protein: CASSLKGLDEQYF
CDR3 DNA: TGCGCCAGCAGCTTGAAAGGGTTGGACGAGCAGTACTTC